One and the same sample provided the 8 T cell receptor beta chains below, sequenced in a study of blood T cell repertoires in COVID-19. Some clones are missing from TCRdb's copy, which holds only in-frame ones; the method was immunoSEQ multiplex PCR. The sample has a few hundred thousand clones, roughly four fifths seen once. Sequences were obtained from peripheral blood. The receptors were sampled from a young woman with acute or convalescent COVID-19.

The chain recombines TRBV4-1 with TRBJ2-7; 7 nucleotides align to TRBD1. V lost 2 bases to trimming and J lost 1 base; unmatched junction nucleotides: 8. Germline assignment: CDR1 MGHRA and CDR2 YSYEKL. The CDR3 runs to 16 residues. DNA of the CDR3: TGCGCCAGCAGCCAATTCGATACAGGGGAATCCTACGAGCAGTACTTC. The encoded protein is CASSQFDTGESYEQYF.

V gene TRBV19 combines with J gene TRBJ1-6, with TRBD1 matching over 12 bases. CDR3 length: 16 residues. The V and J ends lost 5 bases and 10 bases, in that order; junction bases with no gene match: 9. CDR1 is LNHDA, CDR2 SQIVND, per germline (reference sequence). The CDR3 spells CASSLPGQGAGSPLHF. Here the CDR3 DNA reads TGTGCCAGTAGTCTACCGGGACAGGGGGCCGGGTCACCCCTCCACTTT.

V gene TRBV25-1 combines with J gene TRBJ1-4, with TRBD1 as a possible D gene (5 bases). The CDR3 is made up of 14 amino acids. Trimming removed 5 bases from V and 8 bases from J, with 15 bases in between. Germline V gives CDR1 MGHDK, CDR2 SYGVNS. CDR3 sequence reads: CASSPPGPEEKLFF. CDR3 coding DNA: TGTGCCAGCAGTCCCCCAGGGCCGGAGGAAAAACTGTTTTTT.

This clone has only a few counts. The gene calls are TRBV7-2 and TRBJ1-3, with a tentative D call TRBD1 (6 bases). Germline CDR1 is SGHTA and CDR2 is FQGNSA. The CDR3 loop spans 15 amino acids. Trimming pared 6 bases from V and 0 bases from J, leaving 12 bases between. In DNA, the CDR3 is TGTGCCAGCAGGCCAACAGGGAGCTCTGGAAACACCATATATTTT. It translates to CASRPTGSSGNTIYF.

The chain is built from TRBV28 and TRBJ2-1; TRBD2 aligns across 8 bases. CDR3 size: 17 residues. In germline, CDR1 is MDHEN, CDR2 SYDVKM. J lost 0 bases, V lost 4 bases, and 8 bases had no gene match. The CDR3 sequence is CASSSAGSGNSYNEQFF. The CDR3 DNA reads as TGTGCCAGCAGTTCAGCAGGTAGCGGGAACTCCTACAATGAGCAGTTCTTC. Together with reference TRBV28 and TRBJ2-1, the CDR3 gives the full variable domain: DVKVTQSSRYLVKRTGEKVFLECVQDMDHENMFWYRQDPGLGLRLIYFSYDVKMKEKGDIPEGYSVSREKKERFSLILESASTNQTSMYLCASSSAGSGNSYNEQFFGPGTRLTVL.

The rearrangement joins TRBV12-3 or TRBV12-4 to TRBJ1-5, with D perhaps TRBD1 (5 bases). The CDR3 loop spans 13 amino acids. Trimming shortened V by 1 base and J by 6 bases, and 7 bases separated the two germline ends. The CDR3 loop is CASSLGGGQPQHF. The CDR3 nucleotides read TGTGCCAGCAGTTTAGGCGGGGGTCAGCCCCAGCATTTT.

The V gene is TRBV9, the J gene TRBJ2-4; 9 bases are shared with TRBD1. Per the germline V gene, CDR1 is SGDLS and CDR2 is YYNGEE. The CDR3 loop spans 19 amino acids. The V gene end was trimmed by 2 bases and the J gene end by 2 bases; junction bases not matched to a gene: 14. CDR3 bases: TGTGCCAGCAGCGTGGGACAGGGCGAGAAAACCGGGACCAAAAACATTCAGTACTTC. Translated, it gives CASSVGQGEKTGTKNIQYF. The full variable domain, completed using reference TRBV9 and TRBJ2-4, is DSGVTQTPKHLITATGQRVTLRCSPRSGDLSVYWYQQSLDQGLQFLIQYYNGEERAKGNILERFSAQQFPDLHSELNLSSLELGDSALYFCASSVGQGEKTGTKNIQYFGAGTRLSVL.

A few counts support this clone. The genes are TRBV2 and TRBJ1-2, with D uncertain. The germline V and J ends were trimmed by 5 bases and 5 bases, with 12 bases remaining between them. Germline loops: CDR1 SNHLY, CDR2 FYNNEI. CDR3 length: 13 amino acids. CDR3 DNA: TGTGCCAGCAGTACCGGGAACCATTATGGCTACACCTTC. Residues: CASSTGNHYGYTF.